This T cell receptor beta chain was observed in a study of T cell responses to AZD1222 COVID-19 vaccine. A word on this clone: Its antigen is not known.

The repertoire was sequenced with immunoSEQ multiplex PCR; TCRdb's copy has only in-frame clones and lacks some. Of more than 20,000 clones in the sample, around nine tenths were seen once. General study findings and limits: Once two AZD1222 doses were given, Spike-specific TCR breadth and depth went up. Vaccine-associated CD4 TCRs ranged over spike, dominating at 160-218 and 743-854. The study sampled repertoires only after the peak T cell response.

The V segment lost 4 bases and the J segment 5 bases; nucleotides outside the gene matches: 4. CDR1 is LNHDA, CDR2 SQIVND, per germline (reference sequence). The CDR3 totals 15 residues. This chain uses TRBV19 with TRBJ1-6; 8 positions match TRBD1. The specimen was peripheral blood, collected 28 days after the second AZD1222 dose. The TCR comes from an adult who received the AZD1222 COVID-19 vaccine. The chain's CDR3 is CASSTGTGDNSPLHF. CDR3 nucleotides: TGTGCCAGTAGTACAGGGACAGGCGATAATTCACCCCTCCACTTT.